Ten or more counts support the clone carrying this T cell receptor (beta chain). Its antigen is as yet unknown. These data come from a study of early T cells in non-severe SARS-CoV-2 infection. Study overall: Chains were not paired, and sequencing was done on bulk RNA from unsorted whole blood.

General observations from the study: Matching results from VDJdb favored anti-spike CD8 responses, leaving private and CD4 specificities undetected.

This CDR3 spans 17 amino acids. The V end was cut by 6 bases, the J end by 0 bases, with 15 bases between. cDNA molecules, individually, were tagged with unique molecular identifiers. Each CDR3 protein is one row after TCRdb ran MiXCR on the 5' RACE reads. The sample lists some 41,000 distinct CDR3 sequences; around 6.1% were seen once. Sequenced input: whole blood. This rearrangement joins TRBV12-3 or TRBV12-4 to TRBJ2-6; tentative D call: TRBD2 (6 bases). This clonotype was sampled from an adult who was a healthcare worker with PCR-confirmed SARS-CoV-2 infection or an uninfected control (not recorded which). The CDR3 DNA reads TGTGCCAGCAGACAGGACTACGGACACTCTGGGGCCAACGTCCTGACTTTC. It is translated as CASRQDYGHSGANVLTF.